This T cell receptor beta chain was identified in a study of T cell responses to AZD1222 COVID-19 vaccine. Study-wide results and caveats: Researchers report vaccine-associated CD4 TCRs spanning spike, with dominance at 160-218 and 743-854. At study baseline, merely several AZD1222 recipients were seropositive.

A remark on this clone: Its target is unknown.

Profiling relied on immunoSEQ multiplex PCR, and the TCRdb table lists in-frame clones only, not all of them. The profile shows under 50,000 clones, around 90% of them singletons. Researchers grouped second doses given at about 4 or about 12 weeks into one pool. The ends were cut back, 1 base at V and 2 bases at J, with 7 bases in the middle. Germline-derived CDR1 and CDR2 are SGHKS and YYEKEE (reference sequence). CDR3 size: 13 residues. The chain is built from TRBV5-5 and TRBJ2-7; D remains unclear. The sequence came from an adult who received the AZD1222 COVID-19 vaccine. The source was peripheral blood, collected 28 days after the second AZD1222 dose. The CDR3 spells CASSLFRTYEQYF. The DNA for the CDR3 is TGTGCCAGCAGCTTGTTCAGGACCTACGAGCAGTACTTC.